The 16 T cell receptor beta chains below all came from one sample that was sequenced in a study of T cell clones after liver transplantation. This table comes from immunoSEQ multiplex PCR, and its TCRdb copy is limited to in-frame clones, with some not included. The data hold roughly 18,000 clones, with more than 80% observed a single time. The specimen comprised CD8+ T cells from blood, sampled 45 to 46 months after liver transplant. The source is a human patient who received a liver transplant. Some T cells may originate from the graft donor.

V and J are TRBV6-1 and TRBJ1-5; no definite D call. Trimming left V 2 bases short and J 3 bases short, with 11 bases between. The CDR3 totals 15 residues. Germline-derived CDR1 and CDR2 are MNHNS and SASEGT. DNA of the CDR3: TGTGCCAGCAGTGAATTAGGAGCTCCCAATCAGCCCCAGCATTTT. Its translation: CASSELGAPNQPQHF.

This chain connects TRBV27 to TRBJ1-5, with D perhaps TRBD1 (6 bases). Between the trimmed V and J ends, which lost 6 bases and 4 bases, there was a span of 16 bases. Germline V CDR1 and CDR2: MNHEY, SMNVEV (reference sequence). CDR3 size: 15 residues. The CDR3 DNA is TGTGCCAGCAGCTCCTCAGGGGCAGGGAATCAGCCCCAGCATTTT. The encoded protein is CASSSSGAGNQPQHF.

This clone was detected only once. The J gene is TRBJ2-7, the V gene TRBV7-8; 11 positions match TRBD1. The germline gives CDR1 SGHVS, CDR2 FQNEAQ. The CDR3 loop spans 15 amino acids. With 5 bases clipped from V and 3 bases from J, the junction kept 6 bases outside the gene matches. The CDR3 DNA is TGTGCCAGCAGCCAAGGACAGGGGGCGTTCTACGAGCAGTACTTC. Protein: CASSQGQGAFYEQYF.

CDR3 sequence: CASSVGLAGYEQYF. CDR3 DNA sequence: TGTGCCAGCAGTGTAGGGCTAGCGGGCTACGAGCAGTACTTC. The chain combines TRBV27 with TRBJ2-7; TRBD2 aligns across 8 bases. This CDR3 comprises 14 residues. J lost 3 bases, V lost 5 bases, and 6 bases had no gene match. Germline CDR1 reads MNHEY; CDR2 reads SMNVEV (reference sequence).

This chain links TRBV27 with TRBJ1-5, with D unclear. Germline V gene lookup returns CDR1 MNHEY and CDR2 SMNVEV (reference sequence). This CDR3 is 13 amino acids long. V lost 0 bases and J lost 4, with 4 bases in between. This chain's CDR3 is CASSLSWNQPQHF. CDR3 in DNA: TGTGCCAGCAGTTTATCCTGGAATCAGCCCCAGCATTTT.

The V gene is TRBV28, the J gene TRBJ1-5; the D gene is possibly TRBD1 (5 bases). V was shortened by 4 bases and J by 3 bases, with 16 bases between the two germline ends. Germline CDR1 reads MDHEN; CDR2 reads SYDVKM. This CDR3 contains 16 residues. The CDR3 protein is CASSWQGRRPNQPQHF. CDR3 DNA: TGTGCCAGCAGTTGGCAGGGAAGGCGGCCCAATCAGCCCCAGCATTTT.

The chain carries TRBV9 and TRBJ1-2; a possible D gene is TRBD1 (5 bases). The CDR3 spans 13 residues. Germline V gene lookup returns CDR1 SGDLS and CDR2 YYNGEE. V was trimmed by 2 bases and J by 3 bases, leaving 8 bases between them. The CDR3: CASSVGEYYGYTF. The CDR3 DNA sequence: TGTGCCAGCAGCGTGGGGGAATACTATGGCTACACCTTC.

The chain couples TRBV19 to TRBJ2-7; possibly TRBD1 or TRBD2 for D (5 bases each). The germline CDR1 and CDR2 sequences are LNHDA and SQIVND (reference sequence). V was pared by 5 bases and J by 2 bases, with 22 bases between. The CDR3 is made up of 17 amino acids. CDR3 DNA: TGTGCCAGTAGTTCATCCTTCCGGGACCCTCCCCCCTACGAGCAGTACTTC. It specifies CASSSSFRDPPPYEQYF. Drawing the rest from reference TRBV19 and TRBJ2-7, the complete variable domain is DGGITQSPKYLFRKEGQNVTLSCEQNLNHDAMYWYRQDPGQGLRLIYYSQIVNDFQKGDIAEGYSVSREKKESFPLTVTSAQKNPTAFYLCASSSSFRDPPPYEQYFGPGTRLTVT.

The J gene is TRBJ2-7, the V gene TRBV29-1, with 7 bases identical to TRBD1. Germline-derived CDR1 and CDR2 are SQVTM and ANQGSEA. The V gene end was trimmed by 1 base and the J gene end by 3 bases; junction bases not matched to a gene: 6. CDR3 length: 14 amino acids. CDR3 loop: CSVEAPGGSYEQYF. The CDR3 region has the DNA TGCAGCGTTGAAGCTCCAGGGGGAAGCTACGAGCAGTACTTC.

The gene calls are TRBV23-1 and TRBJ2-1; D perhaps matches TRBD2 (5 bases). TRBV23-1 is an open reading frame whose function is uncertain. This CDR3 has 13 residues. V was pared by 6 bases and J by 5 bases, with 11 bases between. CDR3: CASRPGNHNEQFF. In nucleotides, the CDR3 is TGCGCCAGCAGGCCCGGGAACCACAATGAGCAGTTCTTC.

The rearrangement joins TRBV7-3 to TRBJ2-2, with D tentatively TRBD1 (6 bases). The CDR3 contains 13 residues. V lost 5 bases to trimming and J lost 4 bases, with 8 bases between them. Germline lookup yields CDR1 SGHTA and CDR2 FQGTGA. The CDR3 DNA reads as TGTGCCAGCAGCCGAGGGGGCACCGGGGAGCTGTTTTTT. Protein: CASSRGGTGELFF.

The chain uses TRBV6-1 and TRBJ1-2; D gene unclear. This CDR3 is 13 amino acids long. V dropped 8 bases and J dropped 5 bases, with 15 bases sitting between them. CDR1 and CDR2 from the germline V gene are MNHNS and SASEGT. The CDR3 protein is CASGGRTFYGYTF. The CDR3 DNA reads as TGTGCCAGCGGCGGACGGACTTTTTATGGCTACACCTTC.

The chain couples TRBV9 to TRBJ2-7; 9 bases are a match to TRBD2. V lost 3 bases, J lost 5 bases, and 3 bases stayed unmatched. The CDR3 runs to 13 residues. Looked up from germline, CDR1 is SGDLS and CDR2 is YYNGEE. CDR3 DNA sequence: TGTGCCAGCAGCGCCGGGACTAGCCACGAGCAGTACTTC. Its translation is CASSAGTSHEQYF. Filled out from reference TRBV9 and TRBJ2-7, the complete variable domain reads DSGVTQTPKHLITATGQRVTLRCSPRSGDLSVYWYQQSLDQGLQFLIQYYNGEERAKGNILERFSAQQFPDLHSELNLSSLELGDSALYFCASSAGTSHEQYFGPGTRLTVT.

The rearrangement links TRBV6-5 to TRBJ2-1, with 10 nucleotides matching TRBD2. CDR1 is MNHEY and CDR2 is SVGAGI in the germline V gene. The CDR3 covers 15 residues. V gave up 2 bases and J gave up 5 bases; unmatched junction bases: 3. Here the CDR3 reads CASSYGLAANNEQFF. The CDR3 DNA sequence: TGTGCCAGCAGTTACGGACTAGCGGCTAACAATGAGCAGTTCTTC.

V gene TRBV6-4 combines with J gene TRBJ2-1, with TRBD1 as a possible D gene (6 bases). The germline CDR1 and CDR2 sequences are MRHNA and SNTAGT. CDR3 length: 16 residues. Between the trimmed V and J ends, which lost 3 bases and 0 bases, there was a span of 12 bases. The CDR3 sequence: CASSEWTASSYNEQFF. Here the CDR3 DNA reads TGTGCCAGCAGTGAATGGACAGCCAGCTCCTACAATGAGCAGTTCTTC.

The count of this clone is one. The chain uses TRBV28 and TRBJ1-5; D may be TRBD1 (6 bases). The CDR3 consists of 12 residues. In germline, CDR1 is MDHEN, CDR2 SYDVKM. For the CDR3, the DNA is TGTTCGACAGGCACCGGCAATCAGCCCCAGCATTTT. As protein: CSTGTGNQPQHF.